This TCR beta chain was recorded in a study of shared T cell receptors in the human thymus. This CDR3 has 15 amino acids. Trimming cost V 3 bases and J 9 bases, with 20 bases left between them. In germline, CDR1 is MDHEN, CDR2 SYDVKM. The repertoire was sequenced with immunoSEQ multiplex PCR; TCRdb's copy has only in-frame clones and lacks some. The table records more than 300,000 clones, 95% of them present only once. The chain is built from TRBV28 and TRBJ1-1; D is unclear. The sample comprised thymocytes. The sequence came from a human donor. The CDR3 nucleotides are TGTGCCAGCAGTTTTAGAAGTCAGGTTTGGAGGAAAGCTTTCTTT. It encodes CASSFRSQVWRKAFF.